Listed here are 18 T cell receptor beta chains from one sample, sequenced in a study of blood T cells in healthy people across ages. A second PCR, run for about 7 to 11 cycles, used a sample-barcoded 5' primer plus a J-beta primer mix. Via MiXCR, TCRdb re-called the 5' RACE reads, giving one row per CDR3 protein. The profile shows roughly 800,000 distinct CDR3 sequences, 50% to 65% of them singletons. Sequenced material: blood. Receptors originate from an elderly man in good health.

V and J are TRBV11-1 and TRBJ2-1; D is possibly TRBD2 (5 bases). Trimming took 3 bases from V and 0 from J, leaving 15 bases between them. The CDR3 spans 17 residues. Germline-derived CDR1 and CDR2 are SGHAT and FQDESV (reference sequence). The CDR3 DNA follows: TGTGCCAGCAGCTTCGGGGATATAGGCTACTCCTACAATGAGCAGTTCTTC. Amino acid sequence: CASSFGDIGYSYNEQFF.

The V gene is TRBV11-2, the J gene TRBJ2-3; tentatively, D is TRBD2 (5 bases). V was pared by 5 bases and J by 2 bases, with 14 bases between. The CDR3 length is 15 residues. CDR1 SGHAT and CDR2 FQNNGV come from the germline V gene. This chain's CDR3 is CASSVKGGNTDTQYF. CDR3 coding DNA: TGTGCCAGCAGCGTTAAAGGAGGAAACACAGATACGCAGTATTTT.

This rearrangement joins TRBV11-2 to TRBJ2-7; the D is unclear. CDR3 size: 13 residues. V shed 2 bases and J shed 6 bases, with 11 bases lying between them. Looked up from germline, CDR1 is SGHAT and CDR2 is FQNNGV. The chain's CDR3 is CASSLLSLVEQYF. CDR3 DNA: TGTGCCAGCAGCTTATTATCTCTAGTCGAGCAGTACTTC.

This clonotype showed up just a few times. V gene TRBV30 combines with J gene TRBJ1-2; 8 positions agree with TRBD1. The V gene's germline CDR1 is GTSNPN and CDR2 SVGIG (reference sequence). This CDR3 spans 12 amino acids. V lost 3 bases and J lost 4; bases outside the gene matches: 1. The CDR3 here is CAWRTGGYGYTF. Here the CDR3 DNA reads TGTGCCTGGAGAACAGGGGGCTATGGCTACACCTTC.

The chain carries TRBV3-1 and TRBJ2-1; 7 bases agree with TRBD2. Trimming took 2 bases from V and 3 from J; bases not matched to a gene: 4. Germline CDR1 is LGHDT and CDR2 is YNNKEL (reference sequence). The CDR3 consists of 15 residues. In nucleotides, the CDR3 is TGTGCCAGCAGCCAATCTCTAGCGGTCTACAATGAGCAGTTCTTC. Translated: CASSQSLAVYNEQFF.

This clonotype was observed a handful of times. V and J are TRBV29-1 and TRBJ1-4; 7 bases fit TRBD1. The junction had 7 bases not matched to a gene; V was cut back by 7 bases and J by 5 bases. The CDR3 spans 13 residues. Germline-derived CDR1 and CDR2 are SQVTM and ANQGSEA. CDR3 sequence: CSAVGQENEKLFF. In DNA, the CDR3 is TGCAGCGCCGTCGGACAGGAGAATGAAAAACTGTTTTTT.

J is TRBJ2-7 and V is TRBV2, with D unresolved. The CDR3 runs to 14 residues. V was cut by 3 bases and J by 2 bases, with 11 bases left in between. Germline CDR1 and CDR2: SNHLY and FYNNEI. As DNA, the CDR3 is TGTGCCAGCAGTGAGGTCGGTTCTACCTACGAGCAGTACTTC. Protein sequence: CASSEVGSTYEQYF.

CDR3 amino acids: CATSRDSLAGSSYNEQFF. Written as DNA, the CDR3 is TGTGCCACCAGCAGAGATTCACTAGCGGGGAGCTCCTACAATGAGCAGTTCTTC. The rearrangement joins TRBV15 to TRBJ2-1; 10 bases match TRBD2. Losses at the gene ends were 0 bases for V and 0 bases for J; bases not matched to a gene: 5. Looked up from germline, CDR1 is LNHNV and CDR2 is YYDKDF (reference sequence). The CDR3 runs to 18 residues.

The chain couples TRBV6-6 to TRBJ2-5; D gene uncertain. Germline CDR1 MNHNY, CDR2 SVGAGI (reference sequence). The CDR3 contains 15 residues. V lost 2 bases, J lost 2 bases, and 12 bases lay in between. CDR3 nucleotides: TGTGCCAGCAGTTACGCCCATTTTCGGCAAGAGACCCAGTACTTC. Amino acid sequence: CASSYAHFRQETQYF.

This rearrangement joins TRBV5-1 to TRBJ2-1, with no clear D. V was pared by 5 bases and J by 6 bases, with 15 bases between. Germline V CDR1 and CDR2: SGHRS, YFSETQ. The CDR3 extends over 14 amino acids. The CDR3 loop is CASRRELRSNEQFF. The CDR3 coding sequence is TGCGCCAGCAGACGCGAATTGCGGTCCAATGAGCAGTTCTTC.

J is TRBJ1-4 and V is TRBV4-1; D unclear. CDR3 length equals 17 residues. Germline V gene sequence: CDR1 MGHRA, CDR2 YSYEKL. The V and J ends lost 1 base and 0 bases respectively, with 12 bases between them. The CDR3 loop reads CASSQGPGIATNEKLFF. The CDR3 region has the DNA TGCGCCAGCAGCCAAGGTCCCGGGATAGCAACTAATGAAAAACTGTTTTTT.

The rearrangement uses TRBV5-1 and TRBJ2-5, with 8 bases that match TRBD2. The last part of the DNA fits TRBJ2-7 better; the J call may be wrong. Per the germline V gene, CDR1 is SGHRS and CDR2 is YFSETQ. The CDR3 is 14 amino acids. The CDR3 here is CASSLQRGFDEQYF. The CDR3 DNA reads TGCGCCAGCAGCCTCCAGCGGGGGTTCGACGAGCAGTACTTC.

This chain joins TRBV12-3 or TRBV12-4 and TRBJ2-5, with a tentative D call TRBD2 (6 bases). The J call may not be correct, given that the DNA end is closer to TRBJ2-7. The CDR3 totals 15 residues. The CDR3 DNA sequence: TGTGCCAGCAGTTTTGAGACCGGAGGGCGCTACGAGCAGTACTTC. The encoded protein is CASSFETGGRYEQYF.

Worth noting for this clonotype: An end of the junction does not agree with germline; a read error may underlie this. The rearrangement uses TRBV20-1 and TRBJ2-7; no clear D. Germline V lookup: CDR1 DFQATT, CDR2 SNEGSKA (reference sequence). There are 14 residues in the CDR3. The CDR3 here is CRARDLAVLDEQYF. As DNA, the CDR3 is TGCAGAGCTAGAGATCTTGCGGTATTGGACGAGCAGTACTTC.

This chain uses TRBV24-1 with TRBJ2-7, with D possibly being TRBD1 (6 bases). The J call may be incorrect, as the DNA end agrees better with TRBJ2-5. Germline CDR1 reads KGHDR; CDR2 reads SFDVKD. This CDR3 contains 15 residues. The CDR3 nucleotides read TGTGCCACCAGTAGTCAGGGGCCGGTCCAAGAGACCCAGTACTTC. Encoded protein: CATSSQGPVQETQYF.

This clonotype was picked up a small number of times. J is TRBJ1-4 and V is TRBV12-3 or TRBV12-4; 10 nucleotides align to TRBD1. Unmatched junction bases numbered 5, after V lost 6 bases and J lost 4 bases. This CDR3 is built from 15 residues. The CDR3 DNA sequence: TGTGCCAGCAGGGACAGGGGGGACTTTAATGAAAAACTGTTTTTT. Translated, it gives CASRDRGDFNEKLFF.

The V call is TRBV9, the J call TRBJ1-2; no firm D call. CDR1 and CDR2 (germline): SGDLS, YYNGEE. V lost 0 bases and J 8 bases, leaving 17 bases between the germline ends. CDR3 length equals 15 residues. The CDR3 DNA sequence: TGTGCCAGCAGCGTAGGTGGAGGCTTTTCTCGGGGCTACACCTTC. Translated, it gives CASSVGGGFSRGYTF.

This clonotype was seen a handful of times. The V call is TRBV10-3, the J call TRBJ1-2, with D tentatively TRBD1 (6 bases). V dropped 5 bases and J dropped 6 bases, with 19 bases sitting between them. CDR3 length: 15 residues. The germline CDR1 and CDR2 sequences are ENHRY and SYGVKD. The CDR3 DNA sequence: TGTGCCATCAGTACCCTCGGGGGGCAGGGAGATGGCTACACCTTC. This translates into CAISTLGGQGDGYTF.